The next 13 T cell receptor beta chains were all read from a single sample in a study of T-cell reconstitution after alpha-beta-depleted transplantation in children. This sample's TCRbeta library carried unique molecular identifier barcodes. TCRdb independently ran MiXCR on the PCR reads; one entry per CDR3 protein. The sample carries 610,000 or so distinct CDR3 sequences, over 20% recorded once. The sample consisted of PBMCs, taken before TCRalphabeta/CD19-depleted stem cell transplant. Receptors were obtained from a boy in the first two years of life with Wiskott-Aldrich syndrome, due to receive a stem cell transplant.

The gene calls are TRBV5-1 and TRBJ2-7, with D possibly TRBD1 on 5 matching bases. The CDR3 runs 14 residues. Trimming removed 1 base from V and 3 bases from J, with 11 bases in between. Germline lookup yields CDR1 SGHRS and CDR2 YFSETQ. As DNA, the CDR3 is TGCGCCAGCAGCTTGAAGGGGCCCCTCTACGAGCAGTACTTC. Its translation is CASSLKGPLYEQYF.

The genes are TRBV20-1 and TRBJ2-4; 8 bases are shared with TRBD2. The CDR3 runs 12 residues. V shed 6 bases, J shed 7 bases, and the junction held 5 bases outside the gene matches. CDR1 and CDR2 from the germline V gene are DFQATT and SNEGSKA (reference sequence). CDR3 in DNA: TGCAGTGCCGCCGGCGGGAGGAACATTCAGTACTTC. Protein sequence: CSAAGGRNIQYF.

The V and J genes are TRBV27 and TRBJ2-7; the match to TRBD1 covers 8 bases. V trimming: 2 bases; J trimming: 3 bases; junction bases outside the gene matches: 6. The CDR3 loop spans 15 amino acids. CDR1 and CDR2 (germline): MNHEY, SMNVEV (reference sequence). The CDR3 nucleotides read TGTGCCAGCAGTTTAAGGGCCACAGGGGGCTACGAGCAGTACTTC. Encoded protein: CASSLRATGGYEQYF.

In its sample, this clonotype was seen a few times. The chain uses TRBV20-1 and TRBJ2-5; D not certain. Trimming pared 3 bases from V and 4 bases from J, leaving 6 bases between. Germline V lookup: CDR1 DFQATT, CDR2 SNEGSKA (reference sequence). This CDR3 region has 11 residues. CDR3 residues: CSARRSETQYF. The CDR3, as DNA: TGCAGTGCTAGGCGGTCAGAGACCCAGTACTTC.

The chain carries TRBV10-3 and TRBJ1-1; D call uncertain. CDR1 is ENHRY, CDR2 SYGVKD, per germline. The CDR3 has 14 amino acids. The V and J ends lost 5 bases and 0 bases respectively, with 10 bases between them. CDR3 residues: CAISKTDLNTEAFF. CDR3 in DNA: TGTGCCATCAGTAAGACGGATCTGAACACTGAAGCTTTCTTT.

This clonotype has a handful of counts. This chain links TRBV27 with TRBJ2-2; D remains ambiguous. The V end lost 4 bases, the J end lost 5 bases, and 5 bases lay between the germline ends. CDR1 MNHEY and CDR2 SMNVEV come from the germline V gene (reference sequence). The CDR3 extends over 12 amino acids. The CDR3 loop is CASSSPTGELFF. CDR3 in DNA: TGTGCCAGCAGTTCGCCAACCGGGGAGCTGTTTTTT.

This rearrangement joins TRBV20-1 to TRBJ2-2; 7 bases are a match to TRBD2. The germline V gene encodes CDR1 DFQATT and CDR2 SNEGSKA (reference sequence). V dropped 3 bases and J dropped 4; count of bases not matched to a gene: 11. This CDR3 spans 16 amino acids. The CDR3 loop is CSARRASGFLTGELFF. In DNA, the CDR3 is TGCAGTGCTAGGAGGGCTAGCGGCTTTCTCACCGGGGAGCTGTTTTTT.

The rearrangement links TRBV20-1 to TRBJ1-1; TRBD1 is a possible D gene (5 bases). The ends were cut back, 7 bases at V and 5 bases at J, with 17 bases in the middle. The CDR3 has 13 residues. The germline V gene has CDR1 DFQATT and CDR2 SNEGSKA (reference sequence). The chain's CDR3 is CSVTSRGGTEAFF. CDR3 bases: TGCAGTGTTACAAGCCGGGGCGGAACTGAAGCTTTCTTT.

The genes are TRBV20-1 and TRBJ2-7, with 9 bases lining up with TRBD2. Germline V gene data show CDR1 as DFQATT and CDR2 as SNEGSKA (reference sequence). The CDR3 sequence is 15 residues long. Germline trimming cut 0 bases from V and 5 bases from J; bases unmatched to any gene: 8. This chain's CDR3 is CSARDRGTSLDEQYF. As DNA, the CDR3 is TGCAGTGCTAGAGATCGTGGGACTAGCCTGGACGAGCAGTACTTC.

The sample holds a few counts of this clonotype. The CDR3 sequence: CASSFGGKGTDTQYF. As DNA, the CDR3 is TGTGCCAGCAGTTTTGGCGGGAAAGGAACAGATACGCAGTATTTT. The V call is TRBV28, the J call TRBJ2-3, with D tentatively TRBD2 (6 bases). Looked up from germline, CDR1 is MDHEN and CDR2 is SYDVKM. V was pared by 3 bases and J by 3 bases, with 13 bases between. This CDR3 spans 15 amino acids.

The chain is built from TRBV5-1 and TRBJ2-7, with D unresolved. Looked up from germline, CDR1 is SGHRS and CDR2 is YFSETQ. Trimming took off 5 bases at V and 2 bases at J, with 11 bases between the two ends. The CDR3 has 13 residues. In DNA form, the CDR3 reads TGCGCCAGCAGGGGCAGGTTTACCTACGAGCAGTACTTC. The encoded protein is CASRGRFTYEQYF.

The sample holds a few counts of this clonotype. V and J are TRBV7-2 and TRBJ2-1; D might be TRBD2 (6 bases). The length of the CDR3 is 13 residues. The V gene's germline CDR1 is SGHTA and CDR2 FQGNSA. The ends were cut back, 4 bases at V and 8 bases at J, with 12 bases in the middle. CDR3 amino acids: CASSYIAVHEQFF. In nucleotides, the CDR3 is TGTGCCAGCAGCTATATAGCGGTCCATGAGCAGTTCTTC. The variable domain in full, completed from reference TRBV7-2 and TRBJ2-1, reads GAGVSQSPSNKVTEKGKDVELRCDPISGHTALYWYRQSLGQGLEFLIYFQGNSAPDKSGLPSDRFSAERTGGSVSTLTIQRTQQEDSAVYLCASSYIAVHEQFFGPGTRLTVL.

V and J are TRBV5-1 and TRBJ2-1; D unclear. The CDR3 contains 12 residues. Trimming took off 4 bases at V and 5 bases at J, with 7 bases between the two ends. Germline V CDR1 and CDR2: SGHRS, YFSETQ. In DNA form, the CDR3 reads TGCGCCAGCAGCCGTCCGGACAATGAGCAGTTCTTC. Translating it yields CASSRPDNEQFF.